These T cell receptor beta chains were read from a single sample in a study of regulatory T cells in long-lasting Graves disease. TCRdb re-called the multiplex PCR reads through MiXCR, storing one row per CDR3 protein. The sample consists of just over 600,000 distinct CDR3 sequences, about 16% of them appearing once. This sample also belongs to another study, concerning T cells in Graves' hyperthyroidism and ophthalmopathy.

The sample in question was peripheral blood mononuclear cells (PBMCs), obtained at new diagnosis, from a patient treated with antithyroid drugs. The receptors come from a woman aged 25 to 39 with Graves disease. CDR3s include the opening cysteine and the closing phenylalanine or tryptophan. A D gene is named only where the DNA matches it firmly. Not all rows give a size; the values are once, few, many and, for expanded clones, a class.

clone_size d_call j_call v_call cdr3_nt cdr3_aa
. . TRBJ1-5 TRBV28 TGTGCCAGCACTTCTGACCCAGGGCGCGGGGAAAGCAATCAGCCCCAGCATTTT CASTSDPGRGESNQPQHF
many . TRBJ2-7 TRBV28 TGTGCCAGCAGTCCTGCGAGGGGTGCAGAGCAGTACTTC CASSPARGAEQYF
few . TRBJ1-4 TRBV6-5 TGTGCCAGCAGTTACTCTAGCACAGCTAATGAAAAACTGTTTTTT CASSYSSTANEKLFF
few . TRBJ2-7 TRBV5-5 TGTGCCAGCAGCTGGAACTCTGGGCAGGCGAGCCACTACGAGCAGTACTTC CASSWNSGQASHYEQYF
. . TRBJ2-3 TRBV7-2 TGTGCCAGCAGCGACCCCAGAGCTGAGCTTAGCACAGATACGCAGTATTTT CASSDPRAELSTDTQYF
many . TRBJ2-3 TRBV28 TGTGCCAGCGGAGGGTCTGGGATGGATACGCAGTATTTT CASGGSGMDTQYF
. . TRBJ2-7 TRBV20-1 TGCAGTGCTAGAGGGGCCTTCTACGAGCAGTACTTC CSARGAFYEQYF
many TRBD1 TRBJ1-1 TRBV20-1 TGCAGTGCTAACAGGGACAGGGTAAGGAACACTGAAGCTTTCTTT CSANRDRVRNTEAFF
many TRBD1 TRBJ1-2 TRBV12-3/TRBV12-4 TGTGCCAGCAGTTTTAGGGGGAGAGGGGGCGCCTATGGCTACACCTTC CASSFRGRGGAYGYTF
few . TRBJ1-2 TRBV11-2 TGTGCCGTCGGGGGGGGAGGCTACACCTTC CAVGGGGYTF
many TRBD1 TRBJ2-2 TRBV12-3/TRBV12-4 TGTGCCAGCAGTTTATTACAGGGGACCACCGGGGAGCTGTTTTTT CASSLLQGTTGELFF
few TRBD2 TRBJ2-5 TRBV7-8 TGTGCCAGCAGTATAAGGGAGGGGAGGGAGACCCAGTACTTC CASSIREGRETQYF
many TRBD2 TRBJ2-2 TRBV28 TGTGCCAGCAGTCCAGGACTAGCGGGAGACACCGGGGAGCTGTTTTTT CASSPGLAGDTGELFF
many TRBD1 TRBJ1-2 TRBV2 TGTGCCAGCAGACCGGGACAGGTTCTAAGCTATGGCTACACCTTC CASRPGQVLSYGYTF
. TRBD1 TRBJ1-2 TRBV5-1 TGCGCCAGCAGCCCTGGCGGGACAGGGACCGTATATGGCTACACCTTC CASSPGGTGTVYGYTF
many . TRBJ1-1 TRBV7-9 TGTGCCAGCAGCTTTGGACAGTGGAACACTGAAGCTTTCTTT CASSFGQWNTEAFF
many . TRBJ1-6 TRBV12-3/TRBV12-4 TGTGCCAGCAAATTCAGCTCCTATAATTCACCCCTCCACTTT CASKFSSYNSPLHF
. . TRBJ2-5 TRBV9 TGTGCCAGCAGCGCGCTAGCGACTCCCCCAGAGACCCAGTACTTC CASSALATPPETQYF
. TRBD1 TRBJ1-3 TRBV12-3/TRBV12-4 TGTGCCAGCACCTCTAATCTCAATGACAGGGGGCATGGAAACACCATATATTTT CASTSNLNDRGHGNTIYF
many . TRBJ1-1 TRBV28 TGTGCCAGCGCCGCCGGGACGGGATACACTGAAGCTTTCTTT CASAAGTGYTEAFF
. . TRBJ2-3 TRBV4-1 TGCGCCAGCAGCCAGGGCCCGGGGGCAGATACGCAGTATTTT CASSQGPGADTQYF
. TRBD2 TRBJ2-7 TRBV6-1 TGTGCCAGCTGGGGACTAGCGGGAGGCGGCGAGCAGTACTTC CASWGLAGGGEQYF
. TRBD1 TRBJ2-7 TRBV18 TGTGCCAGCTCACCAGGTGGACAGGCTCTCGGCGAGCAGTACTTC CASSPGGQALGEQYF
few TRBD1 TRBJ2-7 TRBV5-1 TGCGCCAGCAGCTTGGTGGGGACAGACCGCTCCTACGAGCAGTACTTC CASSLVGTDRSYEQYF
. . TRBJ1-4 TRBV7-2 TGTGCCAGCAGCTTAGGGGGTGTTAATGAAAAACTGTTTTTT CASSLGGVNEKLFF
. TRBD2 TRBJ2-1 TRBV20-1 TGCAGTGCTAGACAGAGCGGGAGGGCCGATGAGCAGTTCTTC CSARQSGRADEQFF
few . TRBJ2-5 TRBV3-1 TGTGCCAGCAGCCAAGATTACCTCGATCGAGAGACCCAGTACTTC CASSQDYLDRETQYF
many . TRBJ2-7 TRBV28 TGTGCCAGCAGTTTTCCAGGTATTACCTACGAGCAGTACTTC CASSFPGITYEQYF
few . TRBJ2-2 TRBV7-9 TGTGCCAGCAGCTCTATCACCGGGGAGCTGTTTTTT CASSSITGELFF
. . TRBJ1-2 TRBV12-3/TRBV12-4 TGTGCCAGCAGCCCCCATTCTAACTATGGCTACACCTTC CASSPHSNYGYTF
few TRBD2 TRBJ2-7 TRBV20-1 TGCAGTGCTAGTCCCGGGACTAGCGCATCCTACGAGCAGTACTTC CSASPGTSASYEQYF
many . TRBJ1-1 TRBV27 TGTGCCAGCAGTTTATCGACTTCATACACTGAAGCTTTCTTT CASSLSTSYTEAFF
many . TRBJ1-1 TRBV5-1 TGCGCCAGCAGCTTGGTGACGGGGGCGCAGACTGAAGCTTTCTTT CASSLVTGAQTEAFF
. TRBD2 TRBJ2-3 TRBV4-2 TGTGCCAGCAGCCAACGACTAGCGGGAGGAAATACGCAGTATTTT CASSQRLAGGNTQYF
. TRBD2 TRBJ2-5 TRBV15 TGTGCCACGGGCGGGGGACGGCAAGAGACCCAGTACTTC CATGGGRQETQYF
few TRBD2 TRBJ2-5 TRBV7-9 TGTGCCAGCAGTCCCACTAGCGGCCCCCAAGAGACCCAGTACTTC CASSPTSGPQETQYF
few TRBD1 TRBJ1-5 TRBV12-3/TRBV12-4 TGTGCCAGCTGGGACAGGGAAGGTCAGCCCCAGCATTTT CASWDREGQPQHF
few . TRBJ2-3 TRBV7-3 TGTGCCAGCAGCTTAACCCCGCTAGCGTCGAAGGGTACAGATACGCAGTATTTT CASSLTPLASKGTDTQYF
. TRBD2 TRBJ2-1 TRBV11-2 TGTGCCAGCAGCTTAGATGGGCAGGGAGGGGCGGGGGGTCGGAATGAGCAGTTCTTC CASSLDGQGGAGGRNEQFF
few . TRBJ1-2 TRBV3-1 TGTGCCAGCAGTCCCGGAAGCGCGATGTATGGCTACACCTTC CASSPGSAMYGYTF
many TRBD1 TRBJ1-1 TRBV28 TGTGCCAGCAGTTCGGGACAGGGCCTGACTGAAGCTTTCTTT CASSSGQGLTEAFF
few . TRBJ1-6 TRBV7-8 TGTGCCGGCAGCGGCTCGGACTCCTATAATTCACCCCTCCACTTT CAGSGSDSYNSPLHF
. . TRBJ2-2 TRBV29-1 TGCAGTGCCGGCTATACTAGCTTAAACACCGGGGAGCTGTTTTTT CSAGYTSLNTGELFF
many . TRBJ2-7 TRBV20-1 TGCAGTGCTAGTTCTGGCGAGAACTCCTACGAGCAGTACTTC CSASSGENSYEQYF
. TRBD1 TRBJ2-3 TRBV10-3 TGTGCCACCAGCGCCCGGACAGGGGGCCTACACACAGATACGCAGTATTTT CATSARTGGLHTDTQYF